These T cell receptor beta chains were read from a single sample in a study of regulatory T cells in long-lasting Graves disease. Each CDR3 protein gets one entry after TCRdb re-called the multiplex PCR reads with MiXCR. This sample has approximately 400,000 distinct CDR3 sequences, with over 14% found just once. These records were also assigned to another study, of T cells in Graves' hyperthyroidism and ophthalmopathy.

The source material was peripheral blood mononuclear cells (PBMCs), sampled at new diagnosis, from a patient treated with antithyroid drugs. Receptor source: a woman aged 40 to 55 with Graves disease. CDR3s include the opening cysteine and the closing phenylalanine or tryptophan. A D gene is named only where the DNA matches it firmly. Size is stated for part of the rows, as once, few or many counts, or as a class when the clone is expanded.

V gene	J gene	clone size	D gene	CDR3 protein	CDR3 DNA
TRBV27	TRBJ1-4	many	-	CASGRTSNEKLFF	TGTGCCTCTGGGCGGACATCTAATGAAAAACTGTTTTTT
TRBV7-9	TRBJ2-1	few	-	CASSLSTDYNEQFF	TGTGCCAGCAGCCTGTCGACAGACTACAATGAGCAGTTCTTC
TRBV28	TRBJ1-1	many	-	CASSSRGRSTEAFF	TGTGCCAGCAGTTCTAGAGGGAGGAGCACTGAAGCTTTCTTT
TRBV11-2	TRBJ2-3	many	-	CASSFRGRWGTDTQYF	TGTGCCAGCAGCTTTCGTGGGAGGTGGGGCACAGATACGCAGTATTTT
TRBV6-1	TRBJ2-7	few	TRBD1	CASSRTGVMAYEQYF	TGTGCCAGCAGTCGGACAGGGGTTATGGCTTACGAGCAGTACTTC
TRBV19	TRBJ1-2	many	-	CASSIPKRVTGNYGYTF	TGTGCCAGTAGTATCCCAAAACGAGTGACAGGAAACTATGGCTACACCTTC
TRBV5-1	TRBJ2-7	few	-	CASSSGTFSGEQYF	TGCGCCAGCAGCTCCGGGACTTTTTCAGGCGAGCAGTACTTC
TRBV9	TRBJ2-5	few	TRBD2	CASSVGVGGAGGLETQYF	TGTGCCAGCAGCGTAGGGGTAGGAGGAGCGGGAGGGCTCGAGACCCAGTACTTC
TRBV12-3/TRBV12-4	TRBJ2-5	few	TRBD1	CASSEQGATEETQYF	TGTGCCAGCAGCGAACAGGGGGCAACGGAGGAGACCCAGTACTTC
TRBV10-3	TRBJ2-2	-	-	CAISAGPRQNTGELFF	TGTGCCATCAGTGCGGGACCAAGGCAAAACACCGGGGAGCTGTTTTTT
TRBV27	TRBJ1-5	many	-	CASSPTGARGVQPQHF	TGTGCCAGCAGTCCGACTGGAGCGAGGGGAGTTCAGCCCCAGCATTTT
TRBV20-1	TRBJ2-1	many	-	CSGTPSYNEQFF	TGCAGCGGGACTCCTTCCTACAATGAGCAGTTCTTC
TRBV29-1	TRBJ2-7	few	-	CSVTKRGAGYEQYF	TGCAGCGTTACCAAACGCGGAGCGGGCTACGAGCAGTACTTC
TRBV18	TRBJ2-7	-	TRBD1	CASSPPGTDDYEQYF	TGTGCCAGCTCACCCCCCGGGACAGACGACTACGAGCAGTACTTC